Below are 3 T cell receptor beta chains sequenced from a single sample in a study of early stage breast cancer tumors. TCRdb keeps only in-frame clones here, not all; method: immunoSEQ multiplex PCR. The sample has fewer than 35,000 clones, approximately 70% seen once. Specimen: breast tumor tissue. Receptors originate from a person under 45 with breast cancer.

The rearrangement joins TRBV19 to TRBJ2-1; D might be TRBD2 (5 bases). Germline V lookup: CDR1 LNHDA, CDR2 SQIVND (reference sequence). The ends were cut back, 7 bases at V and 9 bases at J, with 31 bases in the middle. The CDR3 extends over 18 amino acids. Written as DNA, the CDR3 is TGTGCCAGTATAGAGGTCGGAGGTGTTCTTCGGCCGGCGAGTGAGCAGTTCTTC. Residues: CASIEVGGVLRPASEQFF.

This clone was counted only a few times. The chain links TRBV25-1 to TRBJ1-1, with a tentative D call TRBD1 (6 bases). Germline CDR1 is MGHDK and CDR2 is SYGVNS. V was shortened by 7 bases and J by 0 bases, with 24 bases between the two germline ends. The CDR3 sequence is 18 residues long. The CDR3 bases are TGTGCCAGCAACATCCAGGGGACCAAAAGGAGGGTGAACACTGAAGCTTTCTTT. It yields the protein CASNIQGTKRRVNTEAFF.

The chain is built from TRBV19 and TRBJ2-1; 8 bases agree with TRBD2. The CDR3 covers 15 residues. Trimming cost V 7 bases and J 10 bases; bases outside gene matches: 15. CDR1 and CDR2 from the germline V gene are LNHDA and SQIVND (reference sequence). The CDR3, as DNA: TGTGCCAGTATCCCACGTGAAGCGGGAGAGGTAGAGCAGTTCTTC. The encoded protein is CASIPREAGEVEQFF.